Presented here are 7 T cell receptor beta chains from one specimen sequenced in a study of beta chain features in type 1 diabetes. All of the isolated RNA was reverse transcribed, so expressed TCRB transcripts were sequenced. Sequencing used immunoSEQ multiplex PCR; TCRdb keeps in-frame clones, though not all of them. The sample has 360,000 or so clones; around 20% are singletons. Sequencing used naive CD4+ T cells from blood. These TCRs come from a woman between 18 and 30 years old in good health.

The V gene is TRBV7-9, the J gene TRBJ1-2; 10 nucleotides agree with TRBD1. The CDR3 has 16 amino acids. Losses at the gene ends were 4 bases for V and 6 bases for J; bases not matched to a gene: 11. CDR1 and CDR2 from the germline V gene are SEHNR and FQNEAQ (reference sequence). As DNA, the CDR3 is TGTGCCAGCAGCTATTTACTTCGGGACAGGGGAAATGGCTACACCTTC. Its translation is CASSYLLRDRGNGYTF.

The CDR3 spells CASSPGQGATGELFF. In DNA, the CDR3 is TGTGCCAGCAGCCCTGGTCAGGGGGCGACCGGGGAGCTGTTTTTT. This sequence joins TRBV14 and TRBJ2-2; 8 nucleotides agree with TRBD1. The CDR3 has 15 residues. Trimming cost V 4 bases and J 5 bases; bases outside gene matches: 6. Germline-derived CDR1 and CDR2 are SGHDN and FVKESK. Full variable domain (outside the CDR3, taken from reference TRBV14 and TRBJ2-2): EAGVTQFPSHSVIEKGQTVTLRCDPISGHDNLYWYRRVMGKEIKFLLHFVKESKQDESGMPNNRFLAERTGGTYSTLKVQPAELEDSGVYFCASSPGQGATGELFFGEGSRLTVL.

This clone was counted between two and nine times. The CDR3 DNA follows: TGTGCCAGCAGCTCTCCGTCCGAGCAGTACTTC. Its translation is CASSSPSEQYF. The rearrangement joins TRBV5-5 to TRBJ2-7; D uncertain. V was shortened by 3 bases and J by 6 bases, with 7 bases between the two germline ends. CDR3 length equals 11 residues. CDR1 and CDR2 (germline): SGHKS, YYEKEE (reference sequence).

In this sample, this clone turned up a few times. The chain employs TRBV4-2 and TRBJ2-4; D is possibly TRBD2 (5 bases). CDR1 and CDR2 from the germline V gene are LGHNA and YNFKEQ. The V gene lost 1 base and the J gene lost 0 bases, with 28 bases spanning the gap. This CDR3 has 22 residues. DNA of the CDR3: TGTGCCAGCAGCCAAGGAAAGGCCCCGAACCCGCTAGCCGACCAAGCCAAAAACATTCAGTACTTC. This translates into CASSQGKAPNPLADQAKNIQYF.

This clone was counted a few times. The chain employs TRBV18 and TRBJ1-6; 9 bases line up with TRBD1. CDR1 is KGHSH, CDR2 LQKENI, per germline. The J segment lost 6 bases and the V segment lost 3 bases, leaving 0 bases of the junction unmatched. The CDR3 is made up of 14 amino acids. CDR3 in amino acids: CASSPTGGNSPLHF. The CDR3 nucleotides are TGTGCCAGCTCACCGACAGGGGGTAATTCACCCCTCCACTTT.

This clone was observed a few times. The V call is TRBV30, the J call TRBJ1-1, with D possibly being TRBD1 (6 bases). Trimming left V 0 bases short and J 3 bases short, with 17 bases between. The CDR3 has 16 residues. Germline values: CDR1 GTSNPN, CDR2 SVGIG (reference sequence). The CDR3 is CAWSVPGGARDTEAFF. The CDR3, as DNA: TGTGCCTGGAGTGTACCGGGGGGGGCTCGGGACACTGAAGCTTTCTTT.

Points on this clone: The same CDR3 also results from other DNA sequences found in this sample. The V call is TRBV5-1, the J call TRBJ1-1, with no clear D. The V gene's germline CDR1 is SGHRS and CDR2 YFSETQ. CDR3 length equals 13 residues. Trimming removed 0 bases at V and 5 bases at J, with 8 bases between. The CDR3 sequence is CASSLGGGTEAFF. The CDR3 bases are TGCGCCAGCAGCTTGGGGGGAGGGACTGAAGCTTTCTTT.